By proportion, the clone carrying this TCR beta chain is medium-sized (0.01 to 0.1%). TRBV12-4/TRBJ1-2 clonotypes were amplified with adaptor-ligated barcode primers. TCRdb called the multiplex PCR reads again in MiXCR, with one record for every CDR3 protein. The sample carries some 2,300 distinct CDR3 sequences, about 2.3% recorded once. Treg sorting used a CD4+CD25+CD127-/low gate. With 8 bases removed from V and 2 bases from J, the gap between germline ends came to 18 bases. The CDR3 contains 15 residues. Input material: tumor-infiltrating Tregs sorted from the breast tumor. The chain carries TRBV12-3 or TRBV12-4 and TRBJ1-2; the D gene is possibly TRBD1 (5 bases). This TCR was recovered from a female donor with breast cancer. CDR3 DNA sequence: TGTGCCAGCTCACTCAATGTGGGGCGAAACTATGGCTACACCTTC. Translated: CASSLNVGRNYGYTF.